This TCR beta chain was retrieved from a study of blood T cell repertoires in COVID-19. Looking at the study overall: COVID-19 samples, acute and convalescent, were from the United States, Italy and Spain. T cells, B-cell-depleted T cells, or PBMCs supplied cDNA or gDNA.

Sequencing used immunoSEQ multiplex PCR; TCRdb keeps in-frame clones, though not all of them. The sample records a few hundred thousand clones, around 86% being singletons. Only one count was recorded for this clone. Trimming pared 4 bases from V and 0 bases from J, leaving 10 bases between. CDR1 is GTSNPN, CDR2 SVGIG, per germline (reference sequence). The CDR3 has 13 amino acids. Sequences were obtained from peripheral blood. The V call is TRBV30, the J call TRBJ2-7; the D gene is possibly TRBD2 (6 bases). This sequence originates from a woman under 40 who had recovered from COVID-19. CDR3 DNA: TGTGCCTGGAAGCGGGCTAGCTCCTACGAGCAGTACTTC. The encoded protein is CAWKRASSYEQYF. Combining the CDR3 with reference TRBV30 and TRBJ2-7 gives the whole variable domain SQTIHQWPATLVQPVGSPLSLECTVEGTSNPNLYWYRQAAGRGLQLLFYSVGIGQISSEVPQNLSASRPQDRQFILSSKKLLLSDSGFYLCAWKRASSYEQYFGPGTRLTVT.